This T cell receptor (beta chain) emerged from a study of T-cell reconstitution after alpha-beta-depleted transplantation in children. Trimming removed 0 bases from V and 2 bases from J, with 22 bases in between. This CDR3 has 18 residues. Germline CDR1 and CDR2: SQVTM and ANQGSEA. Study results and caveats: Hyperexpanded clones declined; after one year, newly produced T cells mostly supplied diversity.

This clonotype was picked up a small number of times. The antigen remains unidentified. Preparation of the TCRbeta library involved a method that used unique molecular identifiers. Each CDR3 protein gets one entry after TCRdb re-called the PCR reads with MiXCR. This table holds around 700,000 distinct CDR3 sequences, less than 15% found once. This sequence joins TRBV29-1 and TRBJ1-2; D is ambiguous. This receptor was taken from a girl aged 2 to 9 with congenital amegakaryocytic thrombocytopenia, due to receive a stem cell transplant. The source material was PBMCs, sampled before TCRalphabeta/CD19-depleted stem cell transplant. As DNA, the CDR3 is TGCAGCGTTGAAGAAAGGGTTAAGGAAGGGTTCCTAAACTATGGCTACACCTTC. Its translation: CSVEERVKEGFLNYGYTF.